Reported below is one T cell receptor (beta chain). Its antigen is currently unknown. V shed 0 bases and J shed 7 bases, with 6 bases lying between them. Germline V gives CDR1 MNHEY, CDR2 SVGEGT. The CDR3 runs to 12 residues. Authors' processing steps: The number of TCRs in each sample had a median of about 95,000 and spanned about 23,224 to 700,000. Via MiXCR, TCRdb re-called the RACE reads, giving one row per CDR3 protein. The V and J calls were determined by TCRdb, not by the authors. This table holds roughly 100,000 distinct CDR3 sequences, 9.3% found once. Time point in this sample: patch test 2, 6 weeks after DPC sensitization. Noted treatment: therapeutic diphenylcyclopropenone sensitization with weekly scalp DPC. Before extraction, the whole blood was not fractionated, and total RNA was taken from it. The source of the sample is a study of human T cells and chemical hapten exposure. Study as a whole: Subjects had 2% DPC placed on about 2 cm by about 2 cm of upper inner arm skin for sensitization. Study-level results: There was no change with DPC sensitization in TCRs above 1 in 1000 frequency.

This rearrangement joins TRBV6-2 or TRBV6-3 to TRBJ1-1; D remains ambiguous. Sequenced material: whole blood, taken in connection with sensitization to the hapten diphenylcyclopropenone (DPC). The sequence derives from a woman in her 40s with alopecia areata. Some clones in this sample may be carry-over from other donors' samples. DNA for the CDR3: TGTGCCAGCAGTTACTCCGGACGTGAAGCTTTCTTT. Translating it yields CASSYSGREAFF.